This T cell receptor (beta chain) stems from a study of somatic mutations in cytotoxic T cells in rheumatoid arthritis (dated by TCRdb to the late 2010s). Some background on the complete study: Peripheral blood (around 28 ml EDTA) was collected from patients immediately after diagnosis and before any treatment began. A total of more than 55 rheumatoid arthritis patients and under 25 healthy controls underwent TCRB deep sequencing. The median ages of the patient and control groups were essentially identical. Some V beta antibody-stained T-cell populations were flow-sorted on a FACSAria II or Sony SH800 at nearly 100% purity, and sorted V beta1+ cells also underwent TCRB sequencing. To characterize clonality, the study used TCRB deep sequencing while asking whether somatic mutations are carried by expanded CD8+ T-cell clones in newly diagnosed, untreated rheumatoid arthritis.

To note about this clone: It lacks a known antigen. The record has no base qualities; no much larger clone is one base away.

Sequencing of TCRB CDR3 was done on genomic DNA with the immunoSEQ assay. On the authors' methods: Published virus-specific TCRB sequences were compared with patient CD8+ clones larger than 1%, and only a few matches were found. Only productive TCRB rearrangements were included in the analyses. Defining a clone by its unique TCRB CDR3 sequence, the study calculated clonality as a productive clonality index derived from Shannon entropy. Repertoire overlap for a pair of samples was computed from each clone's template counts relative to total templates per sample. V-gene usage from TCRB sequencing and V-gene usage measured by flow cytometry were correlated (Spearman r of approximately 0.59). The table was pulled from immuneACCESS by TCRdb, which kept in-frame rearrangements only. Such tables lose some clones; where checked, under half of the loss comes from unresolved V genes, and the rest has no known cause. The DNA gave D and trimming, while V, J and clone size come from that table. The sample table contains roughly 16,000 clones; only one count was recorded for roughly four fifths of them. The ten largest make up over 15% of the sample.

Its CDR3 holds 13 amino acids, cysteine through phenylalanine. Only CDR3 DNA is held: 39 bases, read in frame from base 1. CDR1 and CDR2, looked up from the germline V gene (reference sequence), are LNHDA and SQIVND. From V the trimming removes 4 bases and from J it removes 6 bases, while the gene matches leave 4 bases of the junction unaccounted for. Overall study outcomes, separate from this receptor: An increase of CD8+ clonality with age was seen in patients (Spearman r ~ 0.46) but not in healthy controls. No adjustment for multiple comparisons was made for the slight TRBV07 underrepresentation in patients. Several identical CD8+ TCRB sequences were found in both blood and synovial fluid, and in about an eighth of the roughly 65 patients the largest CD8+ clone exceeded 20% of CD8+ cells. CD8+ T-cell clonality in rheumatoid arthritis patients was not significantly different from that in age-matched healthy controls. Viral specificity could not be ruled out by absence from virus-specific databases, and the antigen targets of the expanded CD8+ clones remained unknown.

On an AutoMACS, CD4+ and CD8+ cells were isolated via positive magnetic bead selection, and their purity was verified by flow cytometry. After a first flow cytometry screen using a TCR V beta antibody panel, clonal expansions were characterized through TCRB deep sequencing of sorted CD8+ fractions. Isolation of peripheral blood mononuclear cells was done through Ficoll-Paque PLUS density gradient separation. DNA from CD4-enriched, CD8-enriched or PBMC samples was extracted using Nucleospin Tissue or Tissue XS kits and then quantified on a Qubit 2.0 fluorometer. Sequencing was done on a sample of CD8+ T cells sorted from blood. The clonotype comes from a woman aged 50 to 60 with rheumatoid arthritis. The chain couples TRBV19 to TRBJ2-5; TRBD1 agrees with 8 junctional bases. The sequence in DNA is TGTGCCAGTAGTACAGGGGGCGTAAAGACCCAGTACTTC. The encoded protein is CASSTGGVKTQYF.